The TCR beta chain under discussion was sequenced for a study of blood T cells in healthy people across ages. Peripheral blood from each donor was collected in a volume of ten milliliters. No fewer than 6.5 million PBMCs went into each sample. Germline CDR1 reads LGHNA; CDR2 reads YNFKEQ. CDR3 length: 16 amino acids. With a J-beta primer mix and a sample-barcoded 5' primer, a second PCR ran roughly 6 to 11 cycles. Each CDR3 protein gets one entry after TCRdb re-called the 5' RACE reads with MiXCR. The table shows some 640,000 distinct CDR3 sequences, with roughly 50% occurring only once. The source of this sequence is a woman in her sixties in good health. Sequenced: blood. The chain is built from TRBV4-2 and TRBJ2-5; TRBD1 matches at 8 bases. The J call could be wrong; TRBJ2-7 is a better fit for the DNA end. CDR3 in amino acids: CASSREDRASSYEQYF. CDR3 nucleotides: TGTGCCAGCAGCCGAGAGGACAGGGCGAGCTCCTACGAGCAGTACTTC.